Listed here are 19 T cell receptor beta chains from one sample, sequenced in a study of shared clonotypes between healthy human individuals. TCRdb's table, derived via immunoSEQ multiplex PCR, lists solely in-frame clones and lacks some. The sample contains 850,000 to 1,100,000 clones, 77% of which appear only once. Input material: memory CD4+ T cells from PBMCs. Documented subset: CD45RA-negative fraction. These receptors were collected from a man aged 18 to 30 in good health. Some clones in this sample may be carry-over from other donors' samples.

In this sample, this clone turned up many times. The gene calls are TRBV30 and TRBJ2-5; 7 nucleotides match TRBD2. Germline CDR1 reads GTSNPN; CDR2 reads SVGIG (reference sequence). Germline trimming cut 4 bases from V and 1 base from J; bases unmatched to any gene: 3. This CDR3 comprises 13 residues. CDR3 sequence (DNA): TGTGCCTGGACGGGGGGTTTCCAAGAGACCCAGTACTTC. This gives the protein CAWTGGFQETQYF. Full variable domain (missing parts from reference TRBV30 and TRBJ2-5): SQTIHQWPATLVQPVGSPLSLECTVEGTSNPNLYWYRQAAGRGLQLLFYSVGIGQISSEVPQNLSASRPQDRQFILSSKKLLLSDSGFYLCAWTGGFQETQYFGPGTRLLVL.

This clone was seen only once. This chain uses TRBV30 with TRBJ2-1, with 7 bases aligning to TRBD2. After removal of 6 bases from V and 0 bases from J, the junction contained 5 bases not matched to a gene. This CDR3 is built from 14 residues. The V gene's germline CDR1 is GTSNPN and CDR2 SVGIG (reference sequence). Here the CDR3 reads CACRAGSSYNEQFF. The CDR3 nucleotides read TGTGCCTGTCGAGCGGGGAGCTCCTACAATGAGCAGTTCTTC.

The chain recombines TRBV7-2 with TRBJ2-2, with 9 bases lining up with TRBD2. Losses at the gene ends were 5 bases for V and 5 bases for J; bases not matched to a gene: 12. CDR1 and CDR2 from the germline V gene are SGHTA and FQGNSA. The CDR3 has 17 residues. CDR3 residues: CASSSTRREGKTGELFF. DNA for the CDR3: TGTGCCAGCAGCAGTACGAGGCGGGAGGGGAAAACCGGGGAGCTGTTTTTT.

The V and J genes are TRBV4-1 and TRBJ2-2, with 12 bases aligning to TRBD2. The CDR3 sequence is 18 residues long. CDR1 and CDR2 (germline): MGHRA, YSYEKL. The V gene end was trimmed by 3 bases and the J gene end by 5 bases; junction bases not matched to a gene: 10. The CDR3 bases are TGCGCCAGCAGCCACGCAACCGGGACTAGCGGGTATACCGGGGAGCTGTTTTTT. Translated, it gives CASSHATGTSGYTGELFF.

This clone has only a few counts. V gene TRBV5-6 combines with J gene TRBJ1-2, with D unresolved. The germline V and J ends were trimmed by 1 base and 5 bases, with 24 bases remaining between them. The CDR3 is 18 residues long. CDR1 is SGHDT and CDR2 is YYEEEE in the germline V gene. This CDR3 is CASSLFGSGIRIIYGYTF. The CDR3 nucleotides read TGTGCCAGCAGCTTGTTCGGTAGTGGGATTCGAATCATATATGGCTACACCTTC.

As DNA, the CDR3 is TGTGCCTGGATCCCTCTGGGGGATACGCAGTATTTT. Protein product: CAWIPLGDTQYF. The chain employs TRBV30 and TRBJ2-3; D ambiguous. Germline V lookup: CDR1 GTSNPN, CDR2 SVGIG (reference sequence). This CDR3 region has 12 residues. Trimming took off 4 bases at V and 6 bases at J, with 11 bases between the two ends. The full variable domain, its missing parts supplied by reference TRBV30 and TRBJ2-3, is SQTIHQWPATLVQPVGSPLSLECTVEGTSNPNLYWYRQAAGRGLQLLFYSVGIGQISSEVPQNLSASRPQDRQFILSSKKLLLSDSGFYLCAWIPLGDTQYFGPGTRLTVL.

The chain carries TRBV6-6 and TRBJ1-1, with a tentative D call TRBD1 (5 bases). The CDR3 consists of 15 residues. Germline-derived CDR1 and CDR2 are MNHNY and SVGAGI (reference sequence). V was shortened by 6 bases and J by 0 bases, with 14 bases between the two germline ends. The CDR3 sequence is CASRTLTGLNTEAFF. CDR3 nucleotides: TGTGCCAGCAGAACGCTCACAGGTCTGAACACTGAAGCTTTCTTT.

The chain combines TRBV7-2 with TRBJ1-2, with D unclear. Trimming removed 4 bases at V and 8 bases at J, with 14 bases between. The CDR3 loop spans 13 amino acids. Looked up from germline, CDR1 is SGHTA and CDR2 is FQGNSA. DNA for the CDR3: TGTGCCAGCAGCTCTTACCGGGAAGCGGGCTACACCTTC. Translated, it gives CASSSYREAGYTF.

The gene calls are TRBV6-1 and TRBJ2-1; 10 bases align to TRBD1. Per the germline V gene, CDR1 is MNHNS and CDR2 is SASEGT. Trimming at V came to 5 bases and at J to 6 bases, leaving 7 bases not matched to a gene. The CDR3 is 15 residues long. For the CDR3, the DNA is TGTGCCAGCAGTACCAGACAGGGGGCATTCAATGAGCAGTTCTTC. Translation gives CASSTRQGAFNEQFF.

In its sample, this clone was seen a few times. The gene calls are TRBV7-2 and TRBJ1-2; D perhaps matches TRBD1 (6 bases). This CDR3 has 15 residues. Trimming cost V 5 bases and J 4 bases, with 17 bases left between them. CDR1 is SGHTA and CDR2 is FQGNSA in the germline V gene. The CDR3 DNA reads as TGTGCCAGCAGCCCAGGGGAGCCGGCCGCCTATGGCTACACCTTC. Translating it yields CASSPGEPAAYGYTF.

The rearrangement uses TRBV5-1 and TRBJ1-4; no definite D call. Germline CDR1 is SGHRS and CDR2 is YFSETQ. V lost 2 bases and J 8 bases, leaving 13 bases between the germline ends. The CDR3 runs to 14 residues. The CDR3 region is CASSFGRGAEKLFF. The CDR3 bases are TGCGCCAGCAGCTTCGGGCGGGGAGCAGAAAAACTGTTTTTT.

The chain carries TRBV5-4 and TRBJ2-7; 9 bases agree with TRBD1. The germline V gene encodes CDR1 SGHNT and CDR2 YYREEE (reference sequence). CDR3 length: 14 residues. Trimming removed 3 bases from V and 6 bases from J; junction bases left unmatched: 7. This CDR3 reads CASSSGQGIGEQYF. The CDR3 DNA reads TGTGCCAGCAGCTCCGGACAGGGGATAGGCGAGCAGTACTTC.

V and J are TRBV7-2 and TRBJ1-2; D unresolved. CDR1 is SGHTA and CDR2 is FQGNSA in the germline V gene. This CDR3 comprises 15 residues. Trimming shortened V by 3 bases and J by 2 bases, and 13 bases separated the two germline ends. The CDR3 DNA reads as TGTGCCAGCAGCTTTTACCGGGTCCCCAACTATGGCTACACCTTC. Protein product: CASSFYRVPNYGYTF.

The chain couples TRBV28 to TRBJ2-7; D remains unclear. Germline CDR1 and CDR2: MDHEN and SYDVKM. Trimming stripped 6 bases from V and 0 bases from J, with 15 bases between. The CDR3 is made up of 15 amino acids. The CDR3 region is CASSPIRPSSYEQYF. The CDR3 nucleotides read TGTGCCAGCAGCCCAATCAGGCCTAGCTCCTACGAGCAGTACTTC. Full variable domain (missing parts from reference TRBV28 and TRBJ2-7): DVKVTQSSRYLVKRTGEKVFLECVQDMDHENMFWYRQDPGLGLRLIYFSYDVKMKEKGDIPEGYSVSREKKERFSLILESASTNQTSMYLCASSPIRPSSYEQYFGPGTRLTVT.

The chain is built from TRBV4-3 and TRBJ1-4, with D unclear. The germline V and J ends were trimmed by 1 base and 7 bases, with 10 bases remaining between them. Per the germline V gene, CDR1 is LGHNA and CDR2 is YSLEER. This CDR3 contains 14 residues. In DNA, the CDR3 is TGCGCCAGCAGCCAAGTCAACCGGCGTGAAAAACTGTTTTTT. Encoded protein: CASSQVNRREKLFF.

The chain uses TRBV6-5 and TRBJ2-5; D might be TRBD1 (5 bases). Trimming cost V 8 bases and J 1 base, with 17 bases left between them. The length of the CDR3 is 15 residues. Germline-derived CDR1 and CDR2 are MNHEY and SVGAGI. CDR3 in DNA: TGTGCCAGCCGATCAATGAGTCAGGGCCAAGAGACCCAGTACTTC. Its protein product is CASRSMSQGQETQYF.

J is TRBJ1-3 and V is TRBV1. TRBV1 is shown as a pseudogene. The CDR3 is made up of 11 amino acids. CDR3 bases: TGCACCAGCAGCCAAGCCATTCCTTCGAGTTTT. It is translated as CTSSQAIPSSF.

This chain connects TRBV5-1 to TRBJ1-1; D is unclear. Germline V lookup: CDR1 SGHRS, CDR2 YFSETQ. The V end lost 0 bases, the J end lost 4 bases, and 10 bases lay between the germline ends. There are 14 residues in the CDR3. The CDR3 protein is CASSLDWISTEAFF. Here the CDR3 DNA reads TGCGCCAGCAGCTTGGATTGGATTTCCACTGAAGCTTTCTTT.

This chain links TRBV5-5 with TRBJ1-4; D gene unclear. Trimming took off 3 bases at V and 6 bases at J, with 9 bases between the two ends. Germline values: CDR1 SGHKS, CDR2 YYEKEE (reference sequence). The CDR3 extends over 13 amino acids. CDR3 sequence reads: CASSYTGDEKLFF. CDR3 DNA sequence: TGTGCCAGCAGCTACACCGGGGATGAAAAACTGTTTTTT. Full variable domain (remainder filled in from reference TRBV5-5 and TRBJ1-4): DAGVTQSPTHLIKTRGQQVTLRCSPISGHKSVSWYQQVLGQGPQFIFQYYEKEERGRGNFPDRFSARQFPNYSSELNVNALLLGDSALYLCASSYTGDEKLFFGSGTQLSVL.